What follows describes a single TCR beta chain. Its antigen is as yet unknown. Assay used: immunoSEQ multiplex PCR; TCRdb lists only in-frame clones, some missing. The sample has roughly 93,000 clones, more than 80% seen once; the top ten hold 1.5% to 2%. The data were taken from a study of OX40 agonist ivuxolimab in advanced cancers. Study details: At 75% to 90% male, the cohort had a mean age of about 55 years, ranging from 23 to 79.

The CDR3 runs to 16 residues. CDR1 LNHDA and CDR2 SQIVND come from the germline V gene (reference sequence). The ends were cut back, 4 bases at V and 4 bases at J, with 19 bases in the middle. Study findings and constraints: With doses of 0.1 to 3.0 mg/kg, CD4+ and CD8+ blood T cells had undergone clonal expansion by week 6. The investigators did not determine what antigen specificity the expanded peripheral T cells had.

The genes are TRBV19 and TRBJ1-2, with D possibly TRBD1 on 6 matching bases. This specimen was CD4+ or CD8+ T cells sorted from blood, taken in a trial of the OX40 agonist ivuxolimab. This TCR came from an adult with an advanced solid tumor such as melanoma, head and neck, liver or kidney cancer. Here the CDR3 reads CASSTQGRGRLYGYTF. In DNA form, the CDR3 reads TGTGCCAGTAGTACACAGGGAAGAGGGAGGCTCTATGGCTACACCTTC.